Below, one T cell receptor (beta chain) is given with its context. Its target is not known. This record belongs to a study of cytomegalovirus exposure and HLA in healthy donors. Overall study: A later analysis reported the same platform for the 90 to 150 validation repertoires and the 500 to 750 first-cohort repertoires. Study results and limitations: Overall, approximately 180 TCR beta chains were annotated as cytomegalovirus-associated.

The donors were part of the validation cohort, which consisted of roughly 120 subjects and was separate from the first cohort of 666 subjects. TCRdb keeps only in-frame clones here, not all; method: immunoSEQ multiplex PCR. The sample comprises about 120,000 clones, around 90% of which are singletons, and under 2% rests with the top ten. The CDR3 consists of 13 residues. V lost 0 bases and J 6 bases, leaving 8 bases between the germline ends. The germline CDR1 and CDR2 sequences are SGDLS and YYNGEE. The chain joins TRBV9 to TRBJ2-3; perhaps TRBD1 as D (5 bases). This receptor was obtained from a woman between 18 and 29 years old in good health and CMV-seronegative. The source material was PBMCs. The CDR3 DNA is TGTGCCAGCAGCGTAGCTGCAGGGGATACGCAGTATTTT. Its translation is CASSVAAGDTQYF.